This T cell receptor beta chain was captured by sequencing in a study of T cells in Graves' hyperthyroidism and ophthalmopathy. Amplification of TCR beta CDR3 regions was performed using RNA transcripts as template. HTBI primers were the set used in a first-round RT-PCR of the TCR CDR3. MiXCR was run by TCRdb on the multiplex PCR reads, yielding one entry per CDR3 protein. In the table there are around 430,000 distinct CDR3 sequences, about 15% of which are singletons. This clonotype was found many times. Lactation, pregnancy, other autoimmune disease or uncontrolled infection led to exclusion of patients. Material for sequencing was blood. The clonotype originates from a woman in her thirties with Graves' hyperthyroidism.

The CDR3 spells CASGHTGGRKPQHF. The CDR3 nucleotides are TGTGCCAGCGGACATACAGGGGGCAGAAAGCCCCAGCATTTT. V and J are TRBV12-3 or TRBV12-4 and TRBJ1-5, with 9 nucleotides matching TRBD1. J was trimmed by 8 bases and V by 8 bases; bases with no gene match: 10. There are 14 residues in the CDR3.